Sequencing of this TCR beta chain was carried out in a study of spatial heterogeneity in lung cancer. This clonotype has a single count. TCRdb reprocessed the 5' RACE reads via MiXCR and lists one record per CDR3 protein. The table has about 75,000 distinct CDR3 sequences, less than 15% seen once; the top ten hold approximately 7.2%. The length of the CDR3 is 18 residues. With 4 bases clipped from V and 8 bases from J, the junction kept 12 bases outside the gene matches. CDR1 and CDR2 from the germline V gene are SGHNT and YYREEE (reference sequence). Documented time point: sample taken at primary tumor resection. In each case, whole RNA from tumor, nontumor lung or frozen PBMC was sequenced unsorted.

V is TRBV5-4 and J is TRBJ2-2; 15 nucleotides align to TRBD2. Sequenced here: PBMCs, sampled at surgery. This sequence originates from a male donor with early-stage non-small cell lung cancer. The CDR3 region is CASSQGGLAGGIAGELFF. The CDR3 DNA sequence: TGTGCCAGCAGCCAGGGAGGACTAGCGGGAGGGATCGCGGGGGAGCTGTTTTTT. The full variable domain, completed using reference TRBV5-4 and TRBJ2-2, is ETGVTQSPTHLIKTRGQQVTLRCSSQSGHNTVSWYQQALGQGPQFIFQYYREEENGRGNFPPRFSGLQFPNYSSELNVNALELDDSALYLCASSQGGLAGGIAGELFFGEGSRLTVL.